One and the same sample provided the 8 T cell receptor beta chains below, sequenced in a study of blood T cell repertoires in COVID-19. Some clones are missing from TCRdb's copy, which holds only in-frame ones; the method was immunoSEQ multiplex PCR. This table has about 180,000 clones, about 80% appearing once. Sequencing used peripheral blood. All receptors derive from a human donor in a cohort sampled during active COVID-19.

This clone has more than one count but fewer than ten. V and J are TRBV19 and TRBJ2-1; 8 positions agree with TRBD2. The V and J ends lost 7 bases and 9 bases, in that order; junction bases with no gene match: 11. Germline V gene sequence: CDR1 LNHDA, CDR2 SQIVND (reference sequence). CDR3 length equals 14 residues. CDR3 sequence reads: CASIKTGGLGEQFF. For the CDR3, the DNA is TGTGCCAGTATTAAGACGGGGGGGCTCGGTGAGCAGTTCTTC.

The chain couples TRBV2 to TRBJ1-1; 9 bases match TRBD1. The CDR3 sequence is 14 residues long. The V gene end was trimmed by 10 bases and the J gene end by 4 bases; junction bases not matched to a gene: 10. Germline V CDR1 and CDR2: SNHLY, FYNNEI. CDR3 region: CAMGQGNVGTEAFF. CDR3 sequence (DNA): TGTGCCATGGGACAGGGAAACGTCGGCACTGAAGCTTTCTTT.

CDR3 DNA: TGTGCCAGCAGCTCCCCAAGCACAGATACGCAGTATTTT. Protein: CASSSPSTDTQYF. The V gene is TRBV13, the J gene TRBJ2-3; no clear D gene. The CDR3 is 13 residues long. V lost 4 bases and J lost 0, with 5 bases in between. Germline V gives CDR1 PRHDT, CDR2 FYEKMQ (reference sequence).

The table lists this clone with a count of one. The V gene is TRBV13, the J gene TRBJ1-5; TRBD1 is a possible D gene (5 bases). CDR1 PRHDT and CDR2 FYEKMQ come from the germline V gene (reference sequence). The CDR3 loop spans 16 amino acids. Trimming shortened V by 2 bases and J by 7 bases, and 18 bases separated the two germline ends. The CDR3 sequence: CASSLRGAGTEQPQHF. CDR3 nucleotide sequence: TGTGCCAGCAGCTTACGCGGGGCGGGGACCGAACAGCCCCAGCATTTT.

On this clone itself: Other DNA sequences in the same sample also yield this CDR3. CDR3: CASSFGGTYEQYF. The CDR3 coding sequence is TGTGCCAGCAGTTTCGGCGGAACCTACGAGCAGTACTTC. This rearrangement joins TRBV12-3 or TRBV12-4 to TRBJ2-7; no reliable D call. This CDR3 spans 13 amino acids. V shed 3 bases and J shed 2 bases, with 8 bases lying between them.

Points on this clone: Within the sample, other DNA sequences also encode this same CDR3. The chain carries TRBV30 and TRBJ2-7, with TRBD1 identical over 9 bases. CDR3 length equals 14 residues. Unmatched junction bases numbered 5, after V lost 3 bases and J lost 2 bases. The germline CDR1 and CDR2 sequences are GTSNPN and SVGIG (reference sequence). CDR3 sequence: CAWSSGQGTYEQYF. The CDR3 bases are TGTGCCTGGAGCTCGGGACAGGGTACCTACGAGCAGTACTTC. Complete variable domain (other parts from reference TRBV30 and TRBJ2-7): SQTIHQWPATLVQPVGSPLSLECTVEGTSNPNLYWYRQAAGRGLQLLFYSVGIGQISSEVPQNLSASRPQDRQFILSSKKLLLSDSGFYLCAWSSGQGTYEQYFGPGTRLTVT.

CDR3 sequence (DNA): TGCGCCAGCAGCCTGACTCCTAACACCGGGGAGCTGTTTTTT. It yields the protein CASSLTPNTGELFF. The chain couples TRBV5-1 to TRBJ2-2; D is unclear. The length of the CDR3 is 14 residues. Germline CDR1 is SGHRS and CDR2 is YFSETQ. Trimming left V 4 bases short and J 2 bases short, with 9 bases between. Drawing the rest from reference TRBV5-1 and TRBJ2-2, the complete variable domain is KAGVTQTPRYLIKTRGQQVTLSCSPISGHRSVSWYQQTPGQGLQFLFEYFSETQRNKGNFPGRFSGRQFSNSRSEMNVSTLELGDSALYLCASSLTPNTGELFFGEGSRLTVL.

The chain has TRBV12-5 and TRBJ2-4; D unresolved. Trimming removed 6 bases at V and 5 bases at J, with 8 bases between. Germline V gives CDR1 LGHNT, CDR2 FRNRAP. The CDR3 extends over 12 amino acids. This CDR3 reads CASGAIENIQYF. For the CDR3, the DNA is TGTGCTAGTGGGGCAATCGAAAACATTCAGTACTTC.